The 2 T cell receptor beta chains below all came from one sample that was sequenced in a study of cytomegalovirus exposure and HLA in healthy donors (dated by TCRdb to about 2017). Receptor amplification or capture employed the immunoSEQ multiplex PCR assay. The multiplex PCR relied on a mix of 60 forward primers for TCR Vbeta segments and 13 reverse primers for TCR Jbeta segments. This is the immuneACCESS table as TCRdb keeps it, with only in-frame sequences that have V and J called. A part of the clones is gone; compared with another copy, unresolved V genes explain less than half, and the rest is unexplained. The sample profile shows more than 150,000 clones; about 77% of them were found once. The ten largest clonotypes hold roughly 2.5% of the sample. Source material: PBMCs. Every receptor here comes from a woman in her 30s in good health and CMV-seropositive.

The rearrangement uses TRBV5-6 and TRBJ2-7; 11 bases line up with TRBD2. Per germline, CDR1 SGHDT and CDR2 YYEEEE. The trim removed 3 bases at V and 7 bases at J, leaving 6 bases unmatched. This CDR3 has 14 amino acids. The DNA for the CDR3 is TGTGCCAGCAGCTCGACTAGCGGGGCACGGGAGCAGTACTTC. Protein product: CASSSTSGAREQYF.

The chain is built from TRBV11-2 and TRBJ2-5, with TRBD1 identical over 9 bases. The V gene's germline CDR1 is SGHAT and CDR2 FQNNGV. V shed 3 bases and J 2 bases; nucleotides not matched to a gene: 7. This CDR3 is built from 16 residues. CDR3 amino acids: CASSLSGTGNQETQYF. CDR3 nucleotides: TGTGCCAGCAGCTTGAGTGGGACAGGGAATCAAGAGACCCAGTACTTC.